The 27 T cell receptor beta chains presented below share a single source sample, sequenced in a study of blood T cell repertoires in COVID-19. Profiled with immunoSEQ multiplex PCR; TCRdb holds only in-frame clones, not every one. The data contain about 210,000 clones, 80% of them singletons. Sample: peripheral blood. Receptors were obtained from a woman aged 70-85 years with acute or convalescent COVID-19.

The chain combines TRBV2 with TRBJ1-1; tentatively, D is TRBD1 (6 bases). CDR3 length: 13 residues. Germline V lookup: CDR1 SNHLY, CDR2 FYNNEI. V was shortened by 5 bases and J by 1 base, with 8 bases between the two germline ends. The CDR3 region is CASSRDKNTEAFF. Written as DNA, the CDR3 is TGTGCCAGCAGTCGGGACAAGAACACTGAAGCTTTCTTT.

This clone was seen only a few times. The chain couples TRBV7-3 to TRBJ2-2; perhaps TRBD1 as D (6 bases). CDR1 is SGHTA, CDR2 FQGTGA, per germline. V lost 3 bases, J lost 7 bases, and 15 bases lay in between. The CDR3 is 15 residues long. In DNA form, the CDR3 reads TGTGCCAGCAGCTTTGGGGGCCTCGGAGGCGGGGAGCTGTTTTTT. Translated: CASSFGGLGGGELFF.

The rearrangement uses TRBV7-8 and TRBJ1-2; D is possibly TRBD1 (6 bases). The CDR3 runs 15 residues. V dropped 5 bases and J dropped 2 bases, with 15 bases sitting between them. Per the germline V gene, CDR1 is SGHVS and CDR2 is FQNEAQ. The CDR3 loop reads CASSSWGRENYGYTF. For the CDR3, the DNA is TGTGCCAGCAGCAGTTGGGGGCGGGAGAACTATGGCTACACCTTC.

The V gene is TRBV14, the J gene TRBJ2-1; 9 nucleotides match TRBD2. CDR3 size: 15 residues. Germline CDR1 and CDR2: SGHDN and FVKESK. The V gene end was trimmed by 4 bases and the J gene end by 3 bases; junction bases not matched to a gene: 4. CDR3 loop: CASSRFSGGYNEQFF. CDR3 nucleotide sequence: TGTGCCAGCAGCCGTTTTAGCGGGGGCTACAATGAGCAGTTCTTC.

V gene TRBV5-1 combines with J gene TRBJ1-2, with 7 bases matching TRBD1. With 4 bases clipped from V and 7 bases from J, the junction kept 4 bases outside the gene matches. There are 12 residues in the CDR3. CDR1 and CDR2 (germline): SGHRS, YFSETQ. The CDR3 region is CASSPDRSGYTF. In DNA form, the CDR3 reads TGCGCCAGCAGCCCGGACAGGAGTGGCTACACCTTC. The variable domain in full, completed from reference TRBV5-1 and TRBJ1-2, reads KAGVTQTPRYLIKTRGQQVTLSCSPISGHRSVSWYQQTPGQGLQFLFEYFSETQRNKGNFPGRFSGRQFSNSRSEMNVSTLELGDSALYLCASSPDRSGYTFGSGTRLTVV.

V gene TRBV7-9 combines with J gene TRBJ2-2, with TRBD2 matching 7 bases. V lost 2 bases and J lost 1; bases outside the gene matches: 7. This CDR3 is built from 17 residues. CDR1 is SEHNR, CDR2 FQNEAQ, per germline (reference sequence). The CDR3 loop is CASSLHRLAENTGELFF. The CDR3, as DNA: TGTGCCAGCAGCTTACATCGGCTAGCGGAGAACACCGGGGAGCTGTTTTTT.

The chain uses TRBV7-9 and TRBJ1-4; tentatively, D is TRBD1 (5 bases). Per germline, CDR1 SEHNR and CDR2 FQNEAQ (reference sequence). The ends were cut back, 5 bases at V and 4 bases at J, with 23 bases in the middle. The CDR3 is made up of 18 amino acids. The CDR3 sequence: CASSPGGLGRARNEKLFF. CDR3 sequence (DNA): TGTGCCAGCAGCCCTGGGGGGTTGGGCAGGGCGCGTAATGAAAAACTGTTTTTT.

The chain is built from TRBV10-1 and TRBJ2-1, with TRBD1 as a possible D gene (5 bases). The CDR3 totals 16 residues. Between the trimmed V and J ends, which lost 2 bases and 12 bases, there was a span of 23 bases. Germline CDR1 is WNHNN and CDR2 is SYGVQD (reference sequence). The CDR3 DNA reads as TGCGCCAGCAGTGAGGTTCCAGGGTCAAGTCGGGCCCCGCAGTTCTTC. This codes for CASSEVPGSSRAPQFF.

In this sample, this clone turned up a few times. The chain combines TRBV2 with TRBJ2-1; D perhaps matches TRBD2 (6 bases). Germline loops: CDR1 SNHLY, CDR2 FYNNEI. The CDR3 length is 14 residues. V was trimmed by 6 bases and J by 6 bases, leaving 15 bases between them. The CDR3 coding sequence is TGTGCCAGCAGGAGGTCGGGACTCACCAATGAGCAGTTCTTC. Amino acids: CASRRSGLTNEQFF.

Only a few counts were recorded for this clone. The rearrangement uses TRBV25-1 and TRBJ1-1; TRBD1 might be the D (5 bases). V lost 5 bases and J 0 bases, leaving 10 bases between the germline ends. The germline gives CDR1 MGHDK, CDR2 SYGVNS. The CDR3 spans 14 residues. CDR3 sequence: CASSNRNMNTEAFF. CDR3 in DNA: TGTGCCAGCAGTAACAGGAACATGAACACTGAAGCTTTCTTT.

The J gene is TRBJ1-4, the V gene TRBV5-8, with unresolved D. The V end was cut by 3 bases, the J end by 0 bases, with 6 bases between. CDR1 SGHTS and CDR2 YDEGEE come from the germline V gene. CDR3 size: 14 residues. CDR3 loop: CASSSYATNEKLFF. CDR3 bases: TGTGCCAGCAGCTCGTATGCAACTAATGAAAAACTGTTTTTT.

The chain links TRBV27 to TRBJ2-2; TRBD1 might be the D (5 bases). Germline V gene lookup returns CDR1 MNHEY and CDR2 SMNVEV (reference sequence). The ends were cut back, 3 bases at V and 7 bases at J, with 9 bases in the middle. This CDR3 contains 13 residues. CDR3 sequence (DNA): TGTGCCAGCAGTTTCTCAGGGATCGGGGAGCTGTTTTTT. Translation gives CASSFSGIGELFF.

V is TRBV28 and J is TRBJ2-1; D possibly corresponds to TRBD2 (6 bases). With 6 bases removed from V and 3 bases from J, the gap between germline ends came to 12 bases. Germline V gene sequence: CDR1 MDHEN, CDR2 SYDVKM. The CDR3 covers 14 residues. CDR3 protein: CASSLGGVYNEQFF. In DNA, the CDR3 is TGTGCCAGCAGCCTAGGAGGGGTCTACAATGAGCAGTTCTTC.

This clone was counted a single time. The V gene is TRBV5-6, the J gene TRBJ1-5; no firm D call. Germline V gene data show CDR1 as SGHDT and CDR2 as YYEEEE. This CDR3 is built from 13 residues. Trimming left V 2 bases short and J 2 bases short, with 5 bases between. CDR3 protein: CASSFGGNQPQHF. The CDR3 DNA reads TGTGCCAGCAGCTTCGGGGGCAATCAGCCCCAGCATTTT.

The V gene is TRBV30, the J gene TRBJ2-3; TRBD2 matches 8 bases. This CDR3 region has 11 residues. The germline V gene has CDR1 GTSNPN and CDR2 SVGIG (reference sequence). The J segment lost 9 bases and the V segment lost 7 bases, leaving 6 bases of the junction unmatched. CDR3 nucleotide sequence: TGTGCCTTGGGACTAGGGCTAACGCAGTATTTT. This encodes CALGLGLTQYF.

V usage is TRBV7-3 and J usage is TRBJ2-1, with unresolved D. The CDR3 is 14 residues long. Between the trimmed V and J ends, which lost 3 bases and 8 bases, there was a span of 14 bases. Germline V lookup: CDR1 SGHTA, CDR2 FQGTGA. CDR3 sequence reads: CASSFNGLSDEQFF. Here the CDR3 DNA reads TGTGCCAGCAGCTTCAACGGGTTGAGCGATGAGCAGTTCTTC.

The chain links TRBV7-2 to TRBJ2-5; 10 bases align to TRBD2. V shed 5 bases, J shed 5 bases, and the junction held 14 bases outside the gene matches. This CDR3 region has 17 residues. CDR1 SGHTA and CDR2 FQGNSA come from the germline V gene. The CDR3: CASSPQGGSGGRETQYF. DNA of the CDR3: TGTGCCAGCAGCCCCCAAGGGGGTAGCGGGGGGCGGGAGACCCAGTACTTC.

This chain uses TRBV5-1 with TRBJ2-5; TRBD2 aligns across 7 bases. V trimming: 0 bases; J trimming: 5 bases; junction bases outside the gene matches: 10. This CDR3 region has 16 residues. The germline V gene has CDR1 SGHRS and CDR2 YFSETQ. The CDR3, as DNA: TGCGCCAGCAGCTTGGAGGGGAGGGGCACAGCTGAGACCCAGTACTTC. Translation gives CASSLEGRGTAETQYF.

This rearrangement joins TRBV6-1 to TRBJ2-3; maybe TRBD2 (7 bases). This CDR3 has 15 amino acids. The germline CDR1 and CDR2 sequences are MNHNS and SASEGT. V lost 3 bases and J 6 bases, leaving 16 bases between the germline ends. The DNA of the CDR3 is TGTGCCAGCAGTGAGGGAGGGGGGCGCGGGGATACGCAGTATTTT. Its protein product is CASSEGGGRGDTQYF.

The chain links TRBV9 to TRBJ2-3; 13 nucleotides align to TRBD2. Germline V gene lookup returns CDR1 SGDLS and CDR2 YYNGEE. This CDR3 comprises 16 residues. V lost 0 bases to trimming and J lost 6 bases; unmatched junction nucleotides: 4. Written as DNA, the CDR3 is TGTGCCAGCAGCGTAGGGACTAGCGGGGGCGAGGATACGCAGTATTTT. This gives the protein CASSVGTSGGEDTQYF.

The chain uses TRBV4-3 and TRBJ1-4, with D perhaps TRBD1 (5 bases). Germline-derived CDR1 and CDR2 are LGHNA and YSLEER. The CDR3 contains 16 residues. Trimming removed 1 base from V and 6 bases from J, with 15 bases in between. In nucleotides, the CDR3 is TGCGCCAGCAGCCAAGTCGGAACGACAGACCATGAAAAACTGTTTTTT. This codes for CASSQVGTTDHEKLFF.

This clone was found a few times. The V and J genes are TRBV18 and TRBJ1-2; 10 bases map to TRBD1. This CDR3 comprises 13 residues. V dropped 5 bases and J dropped 7; count of bases not matched to a gene: 4. The germline V gene encodes CDR1 KGHSH and CDR2 LQKENI. In DNA form, the CDR3 reads TGTGCCAGCTCAGACAGGGGGCTAGGTGGCTACACCTTC. Amino acid sequence: CASSDRGLGGYTF. Full variable domain (remainder filled in from reference TRBV18 and TRBJ1-2): NAGVMQNPRHLVRRRGQEARLRCSPMKGHSHVYWYRQLPEEGLKFMVYLQKENIIDESGMPKERFSAEFPKEGPSILRIQQVVRGDSAAYFCASSDRGLGGYTFGSGTRLTVV.

This chain connects TRBV24-1 to TRBJ2-5, with 14 bases fitting TRBD2. The V and J ends lost 4 bases and 4 bases, in that order; junction bases with no gene match: 4. The germline gives CDR1 KGHDR, CDR2 SFDVKD. The CDR3 has 16 residues. The CDR3 sequence: CATSETSGGALETQYF. In DNA form, the CDR3 reads TGTGCCACCAGTGAGACTAGCGGGGGGGCGTTAGAGACCCAGTACTTC.

V usage is TRBV18 and J usage is TRBJ2-1; 9 nucleotides align to TRBD2. Trimming at V came to 4 bases and at J to 6 bases, leaving 4 bases not matched to a gene. The CDR3 length is 14 residues. The germline gives CDR1 KGHSH, CDR2 LQKENI. CDR3 bases: TGTGCCAGCTCACTCTCTAGCGGGGTCAATGAGCAGTTCTTC. This encodes CASSLSSGVNEQFF. The variable domain in full, with the rest retrieved from reference TRBV18 and TRBJ2-1, is NAGVMQNPRHLVRRRGQEARLRCSPMKGHSHVYWYRQLPEEGLKFMVYLQKENIIDESGMPKERFSAEFPKEGPSILRIQQVVRGDSAAYFCASSLSSGVNEQFFGPGTRLTVL.

The chain has TRBV10-1 and TRBJ2-1, with TRBD2 matching 8 bases. V lost 8 bases to trimming and J lost 5 bases; unmatched junction nucleotides: 5. Germline V gives CDR1 WNHNN, CDR2 SYGVQD (reference sequence). CDR3 size: 13 residues. The CDR3 DNA is TGCGCCAGCTCGCGGGGGGAACACAATGAGCAGTTCTTC. As protein: CASSRGEHNEQFF.

The chain joins TRBV19 to TRBJ2-1; the match to TRBD1 covers 9 bases. The CDR3 is made up of 15 amino acids. The germline CDR1 and CDR2 sequences are LNHDA and SQIVND (reference sequence). J lost 7 bases, V lost 5 bases, and 9 bases had no gene match. CDR3 sequence reads: CASSARTGVGNEQFF. CDR3 in DNA: TGTGCCAGTAGTGCCCGGACAGGGGTTGGAAATGAGCAGTTCTTC.

V usage is TRBV6-5 and J usage is TRBJ1-6, with 8 bases lining up with TRBD1. V shed 6 bases, J shed 7 bases, and the junction held 2 bases outside the gene matches. Germline CDR1 MNHEY, CDR2 SVGAGI. The CDR3 runs to 13 residues. Here the CDR3 reads CASRGQGNSPLHF. Here the CDR3 DNA reads TGTGCCAGCAGAGGACAGGGCAATTCACCCCTCCACTTT.